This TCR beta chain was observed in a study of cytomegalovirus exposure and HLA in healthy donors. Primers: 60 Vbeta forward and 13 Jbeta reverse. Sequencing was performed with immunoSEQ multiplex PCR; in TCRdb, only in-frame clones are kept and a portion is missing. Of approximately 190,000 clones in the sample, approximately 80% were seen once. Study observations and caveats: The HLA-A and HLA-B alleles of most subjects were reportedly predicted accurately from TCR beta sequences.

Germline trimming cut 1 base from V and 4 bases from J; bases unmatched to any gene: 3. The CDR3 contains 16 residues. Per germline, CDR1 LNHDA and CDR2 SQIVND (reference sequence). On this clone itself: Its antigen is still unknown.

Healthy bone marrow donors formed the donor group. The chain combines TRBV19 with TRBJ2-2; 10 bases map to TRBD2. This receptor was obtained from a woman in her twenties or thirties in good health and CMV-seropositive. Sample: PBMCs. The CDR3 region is CASSIGTSGPTGELFF. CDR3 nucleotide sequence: TGTGCCAGTAGTATAGGGACTAGCGGACCCACCGGGGAGCTGTTTTTT.